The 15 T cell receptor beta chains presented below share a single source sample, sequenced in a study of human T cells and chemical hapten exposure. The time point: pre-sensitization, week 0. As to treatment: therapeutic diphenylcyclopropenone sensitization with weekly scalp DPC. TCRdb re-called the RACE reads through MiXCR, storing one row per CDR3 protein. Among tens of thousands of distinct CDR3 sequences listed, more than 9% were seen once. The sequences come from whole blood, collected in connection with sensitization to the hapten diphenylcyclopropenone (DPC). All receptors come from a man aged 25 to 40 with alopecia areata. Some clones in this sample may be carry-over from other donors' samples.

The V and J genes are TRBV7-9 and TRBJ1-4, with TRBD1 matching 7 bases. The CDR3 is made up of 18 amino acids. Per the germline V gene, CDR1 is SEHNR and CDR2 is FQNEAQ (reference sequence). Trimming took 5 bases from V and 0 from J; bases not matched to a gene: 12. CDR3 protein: CASSHPPITGATNEKLFF. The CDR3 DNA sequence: TGTGCCAGCAGCCATCCCCCCATCACAGGGGCAACTAATGAAAAACTGTTTTTT.

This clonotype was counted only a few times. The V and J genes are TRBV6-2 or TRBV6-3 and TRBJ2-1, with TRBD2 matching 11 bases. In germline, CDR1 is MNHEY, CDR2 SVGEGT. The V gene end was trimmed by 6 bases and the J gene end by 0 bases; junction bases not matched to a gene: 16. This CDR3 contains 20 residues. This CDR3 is CASSPTRFRLAGISYNEQFF. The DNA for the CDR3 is TGTGCCAGCAGCCCTACCCGATTTAGACTAGCGGGAATCTCCTACAATGAGCAGTTCTTC.

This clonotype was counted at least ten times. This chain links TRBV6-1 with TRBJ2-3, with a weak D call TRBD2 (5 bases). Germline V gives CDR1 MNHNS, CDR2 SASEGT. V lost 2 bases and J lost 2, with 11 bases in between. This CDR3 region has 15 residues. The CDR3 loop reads CASSEFRRYTDTQYF. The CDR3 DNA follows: TGTGCCAGCAGTGAATTTAGGAGGTACACAGATACGCAGTATTTT.

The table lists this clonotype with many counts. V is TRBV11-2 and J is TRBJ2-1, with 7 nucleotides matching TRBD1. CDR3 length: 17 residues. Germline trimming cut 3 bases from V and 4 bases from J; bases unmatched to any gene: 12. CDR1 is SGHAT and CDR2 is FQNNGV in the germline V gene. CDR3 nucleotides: TGTGCCAGCAGCTTGGCTTCGGGACAGAGCCTTTACAATGAGCAGTTCTTC. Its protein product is CASSLASGQSLYNEQFF.

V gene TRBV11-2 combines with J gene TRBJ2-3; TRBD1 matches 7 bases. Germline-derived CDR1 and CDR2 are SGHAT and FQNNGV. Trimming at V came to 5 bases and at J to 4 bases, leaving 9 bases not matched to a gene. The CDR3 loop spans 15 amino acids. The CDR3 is CASSLQGVVADTQYF. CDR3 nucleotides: TGTGCCAGCAGCCTCCAGGGGGTAGTGGCAGATACGCAGTATTTT. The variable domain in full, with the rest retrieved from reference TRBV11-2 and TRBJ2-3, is EAGVAQSPRYKIIEKRQSVAFWCNPISGHATLYWYQQILGQGPKLLIQFQNNGVVDDSQLPKDRFSAERLKGVDSTLKIQPAKLEDSAVYLCASSLQGVVADTQYFGPGTRLTVL.

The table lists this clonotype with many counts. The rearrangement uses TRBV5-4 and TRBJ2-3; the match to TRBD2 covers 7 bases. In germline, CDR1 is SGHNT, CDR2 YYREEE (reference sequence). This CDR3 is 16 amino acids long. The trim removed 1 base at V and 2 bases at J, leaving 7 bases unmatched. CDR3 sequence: CASSLLGTITTDTQYF. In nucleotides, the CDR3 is TGTGCCAGCAGCTTGTTGGGGACTATAACCACAGATACGCAGTATTTT.

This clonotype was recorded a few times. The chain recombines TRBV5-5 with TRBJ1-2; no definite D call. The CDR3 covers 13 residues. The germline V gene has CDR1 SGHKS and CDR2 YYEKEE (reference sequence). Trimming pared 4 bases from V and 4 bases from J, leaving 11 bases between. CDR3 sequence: CASSPTQLYGYTF. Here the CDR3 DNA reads TGTGCCAGCAGCCCCACTCAGCTCTATGGCTACACCTTC.

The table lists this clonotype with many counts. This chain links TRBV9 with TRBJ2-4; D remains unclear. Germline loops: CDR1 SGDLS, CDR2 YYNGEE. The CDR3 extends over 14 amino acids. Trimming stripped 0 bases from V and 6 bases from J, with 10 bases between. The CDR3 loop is CASSVEAHLNIQYF. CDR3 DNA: TGTGCCAGCAGCGTAGAGGCTCACTTAAACATTCAGTACTTC.

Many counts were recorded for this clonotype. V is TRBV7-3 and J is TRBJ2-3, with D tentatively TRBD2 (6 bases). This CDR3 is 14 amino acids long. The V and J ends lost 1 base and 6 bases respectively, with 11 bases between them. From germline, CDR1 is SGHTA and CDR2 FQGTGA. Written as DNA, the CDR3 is TGTGCCAGCAGCTTAATAGGAGGGGTTGATACGCAGTATTTT. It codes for CASSLIGGVDTQYF.

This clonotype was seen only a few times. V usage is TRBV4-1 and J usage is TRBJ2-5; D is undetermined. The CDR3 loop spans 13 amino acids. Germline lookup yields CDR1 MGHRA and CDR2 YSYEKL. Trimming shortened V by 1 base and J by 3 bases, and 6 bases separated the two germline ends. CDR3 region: CASSQAGEETQYF. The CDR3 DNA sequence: TGCGCCAGCAGCCAAGCAGGCGAAGAGACCCAGTACTTC.

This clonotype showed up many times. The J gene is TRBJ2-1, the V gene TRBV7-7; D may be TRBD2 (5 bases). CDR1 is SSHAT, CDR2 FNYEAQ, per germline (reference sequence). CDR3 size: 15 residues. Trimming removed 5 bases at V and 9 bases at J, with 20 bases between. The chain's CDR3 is CASSPENVQAGEQFF. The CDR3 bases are TGTGCCAGCAGCCCCGAGAACGTTCAGGCGGGTGAGCAGTTCTTC.

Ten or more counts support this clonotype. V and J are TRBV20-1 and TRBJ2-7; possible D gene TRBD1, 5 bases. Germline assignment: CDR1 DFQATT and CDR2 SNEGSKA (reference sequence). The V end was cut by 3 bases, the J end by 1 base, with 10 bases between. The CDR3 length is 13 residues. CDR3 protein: CSARAGYSYEQYF. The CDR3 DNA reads TGCAGTGCTAGGGCAGGGTATTCCTACGAGCAGTACTTC.

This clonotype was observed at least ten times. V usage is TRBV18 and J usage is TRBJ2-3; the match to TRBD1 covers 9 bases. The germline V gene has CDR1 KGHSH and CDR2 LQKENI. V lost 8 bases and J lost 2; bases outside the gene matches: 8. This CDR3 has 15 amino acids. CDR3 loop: CASDGQGTLTDTQYF. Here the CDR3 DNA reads TGTGCCAGCGATGGACAGGGGACGCTCACAGATACGCAGTATTTT.

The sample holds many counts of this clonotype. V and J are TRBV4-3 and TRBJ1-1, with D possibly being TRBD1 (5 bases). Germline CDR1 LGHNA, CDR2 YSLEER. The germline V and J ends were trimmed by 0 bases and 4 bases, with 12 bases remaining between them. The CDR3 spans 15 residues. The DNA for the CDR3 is TGCGCCAGCAGCCAAGACGGGGCAGGTTTCACTGAAGCTTTCTTT. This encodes CASSQDGAGFTEAFF.

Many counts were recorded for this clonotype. The CDR3 loop is CASSPARLAGGMSGELFF. CDR3 nucleotide sequence: TGTGCCAGCAGTCCCGCCCGACTAGCGGGAGGTATGAGTGGGGAGCTGTTTTTT. The rearrangement links TRBV28 to TRBJ2-2; 13 nucleotides agree with TRBD2. Trimming cost V 5 bases and J 8 bases; bases outside gene matches: 14. This CDR3 is 18 amino acids long. Germline values: CDR1 MDHEN, CDR2 SYDVKM.